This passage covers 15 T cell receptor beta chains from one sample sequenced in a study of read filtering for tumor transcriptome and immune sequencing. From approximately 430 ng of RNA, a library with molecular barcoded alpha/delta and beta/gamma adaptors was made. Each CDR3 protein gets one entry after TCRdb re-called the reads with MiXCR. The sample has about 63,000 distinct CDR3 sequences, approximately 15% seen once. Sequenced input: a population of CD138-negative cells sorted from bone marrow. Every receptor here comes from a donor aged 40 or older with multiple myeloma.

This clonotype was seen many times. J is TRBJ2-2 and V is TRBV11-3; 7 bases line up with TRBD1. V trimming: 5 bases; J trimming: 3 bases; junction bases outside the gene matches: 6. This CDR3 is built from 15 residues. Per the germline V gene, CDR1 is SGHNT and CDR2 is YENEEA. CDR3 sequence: CASSHLQGDTGELFF. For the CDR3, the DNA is TGTGCCAGCAGCCACCTGCAGGGGGACACCGGGGAGCTGTTTTTT.

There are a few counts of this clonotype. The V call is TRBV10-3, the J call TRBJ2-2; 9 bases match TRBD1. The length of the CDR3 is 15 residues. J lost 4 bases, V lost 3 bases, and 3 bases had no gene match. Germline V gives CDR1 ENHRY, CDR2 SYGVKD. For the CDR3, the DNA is TGTGCCATCAGTGAAGGACAGGGGCTCACCGGGGAGCTGTTTTTT. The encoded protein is CAISEGQGLTGELFF.

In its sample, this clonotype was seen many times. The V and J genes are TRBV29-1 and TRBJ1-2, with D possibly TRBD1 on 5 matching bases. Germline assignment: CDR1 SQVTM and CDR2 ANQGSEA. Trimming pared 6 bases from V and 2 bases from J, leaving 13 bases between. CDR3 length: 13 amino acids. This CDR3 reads CSVEKGPNYGYTF. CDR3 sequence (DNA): TGCAGCGTAGAAAAGGGACCCAACTATGGCTACACCTTC.

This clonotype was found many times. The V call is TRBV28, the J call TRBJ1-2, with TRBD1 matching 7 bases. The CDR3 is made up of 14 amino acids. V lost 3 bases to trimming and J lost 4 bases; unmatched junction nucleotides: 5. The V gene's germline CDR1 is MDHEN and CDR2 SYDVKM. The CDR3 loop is CASSFVGQSYGYTF. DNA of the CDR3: TGTGCCAGCAGTTTTGTGGGACAGAGCTATGGCTACACCTTC.

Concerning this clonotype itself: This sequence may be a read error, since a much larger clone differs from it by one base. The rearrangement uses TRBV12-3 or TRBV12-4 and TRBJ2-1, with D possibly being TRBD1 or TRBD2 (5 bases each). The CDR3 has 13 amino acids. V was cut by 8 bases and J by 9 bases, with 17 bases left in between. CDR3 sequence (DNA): TGTGCCAGCGCCCAGGGACCACGCAGTGAGCAGTTCTTC. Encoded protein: CASAQGPRSEQFF.

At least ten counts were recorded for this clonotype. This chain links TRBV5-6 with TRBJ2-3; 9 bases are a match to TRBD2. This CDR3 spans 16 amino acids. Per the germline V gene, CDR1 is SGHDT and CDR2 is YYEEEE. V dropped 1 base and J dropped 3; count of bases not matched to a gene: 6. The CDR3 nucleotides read TGTGCCAGCAGCTTGCGAGCGGGAGGTTGGACAGATACGCAGTATTTT. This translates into CASSLRAGGWTDTQYF.

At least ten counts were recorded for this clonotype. CDR3 sequence: CASSLASVRETQYF. The CDR3 DNA reads as TGTGCCAGCAGCTTAGCCTCGGTACGAGAGACCCAGTACTTC. The V call is TRBV11-1, the J call TRBJ2-5; the D is unclear. Germline lookup yields CDR1 SGHAT and CDR2 FQDESV (reference sequence). The CDR3 loop spans 14 amino acids. V lost 0 bases, J lost 4 bases, and 9 bases lay in between. The whole variable domain, filled in from reference TRBV11-1 and TRBJ2-5, reads EAEVAQSPRYKITEKSQAVAFWCDPISGHATLYWYRQILGQGPELLVQFQDESVVDDSQLPKDRFSAERLKGVDSTLKIQPAELGDSAMYLCASSLASVRETQYFGPGTRLLVL.

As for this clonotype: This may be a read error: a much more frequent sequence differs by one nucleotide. CDR3 residues: CANSPSLGDLGYTF. CDR3 bases: TGTGCCAACAGCCCCTCCTTGGGGGATCTTGGCTACACCTTC. The rearrangement uses TRBV7-9 and TRBJ1-2; TRBD1 might be the D (5 bases). CDR1 is SEHNR, CDR2 FQNEAQ, per germline (reference sequence). The CDR3 covers 14 residues. Complete variable domain (other parts from reference TRBV7-9 and TRBJ1-2): DTGVSQNPRHKITKRGQNVTFRCDPISEHNRLYWYRQTLGQGPEFLTYFQNEAQLEKSRLLSDRFSAERPKGSFSTLEIQRTEQGDSAMYLCANSPSLGDLGYTFGSGTRLTVV.

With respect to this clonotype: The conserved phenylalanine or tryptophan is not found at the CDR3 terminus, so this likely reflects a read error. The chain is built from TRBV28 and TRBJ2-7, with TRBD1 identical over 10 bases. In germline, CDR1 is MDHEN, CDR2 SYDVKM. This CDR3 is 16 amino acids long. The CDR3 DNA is TGCGCCAGCAGCCAAGAAATGACAGGGGGCTCCTATGAGCAGTACCTC. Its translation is CASSQEMTGGSYEQYL.

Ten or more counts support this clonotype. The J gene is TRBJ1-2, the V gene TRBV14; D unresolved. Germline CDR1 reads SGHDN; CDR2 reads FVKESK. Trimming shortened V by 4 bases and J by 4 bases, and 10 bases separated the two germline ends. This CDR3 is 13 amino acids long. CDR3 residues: CASSPKLGYGYTF. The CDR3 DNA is TGTGCCAGCAGCCCTAAGTTGGGCTATGGCTACACCTTC.

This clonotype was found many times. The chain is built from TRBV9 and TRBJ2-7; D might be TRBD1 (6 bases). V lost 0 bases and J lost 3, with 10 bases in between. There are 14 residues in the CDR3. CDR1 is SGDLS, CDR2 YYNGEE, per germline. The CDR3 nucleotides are TGTGCCAGCAGCGTAGGGGGACAAATCTACGAGCAGTACTTC. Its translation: CASSVGGQIYEQYF.

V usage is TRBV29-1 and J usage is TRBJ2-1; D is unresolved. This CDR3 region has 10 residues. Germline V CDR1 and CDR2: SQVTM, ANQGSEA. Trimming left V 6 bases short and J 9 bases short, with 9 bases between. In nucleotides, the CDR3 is TGCAGCGTGCGGAGCGTTGAGCAGTTCTTC. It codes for CSVRSVEQFF.

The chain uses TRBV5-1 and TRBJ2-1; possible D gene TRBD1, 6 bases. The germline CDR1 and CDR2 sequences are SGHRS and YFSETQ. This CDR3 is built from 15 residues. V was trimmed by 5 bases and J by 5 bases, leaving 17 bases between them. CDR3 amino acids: CASSLSQGTNNEQFF. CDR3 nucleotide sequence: TGCGCCAGCAGTTTATCCCAGGGGACGAACAATGAGCAGTTCTTC.

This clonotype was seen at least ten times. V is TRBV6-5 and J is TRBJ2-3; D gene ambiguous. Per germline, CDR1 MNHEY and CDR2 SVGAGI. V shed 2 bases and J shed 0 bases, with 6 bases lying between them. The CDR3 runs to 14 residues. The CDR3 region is CASSYRASTDTQYF. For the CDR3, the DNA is TGTGCCAGCAGTTACAGGGCCAGCACAGATACGCAGTATTTT.

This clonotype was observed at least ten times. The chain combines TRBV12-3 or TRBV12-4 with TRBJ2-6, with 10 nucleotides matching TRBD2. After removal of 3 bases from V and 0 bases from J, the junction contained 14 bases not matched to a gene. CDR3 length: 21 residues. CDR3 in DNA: TGTGCCAGCAGTTTCAGGGGGCTAGCGGGAGATATTTTCTCTGGGGCCAACGTCCTGACTTTC. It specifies CASSFRGLAGDIFSGANVLTF.